Listed here is a single T cell receptor beta chain. The target of this receptor is not known. Base-call qualities are not available, and no considerably larger clone is one nucleotide away. This specimen comes from a study of blood T cell repertoires in COVID-19 (dated by TCRdb to about 2020). In the study overall: Samples covering the acute and convalescent phases of COVID-19 were provided by collaborators in the United States, Italy and Spain. The prospective study material was composed of cDNA or gDNA derived from T cells, B-cell-depleted T cells, or PBMCs. The repertoires were made available in a free public database intended to serve as a resource for research on the immune response to SARS-CoV-2. The samples were drawn from two sources: the first 160 participants of the ongoing ImmuneRACE study, and about 1,300 subjects contributed by 6 global collaborators. Sample metadata almost always included a de-identified subject ID, COVID-19 status, age in years and sex. Where available, HLA class I and class II types were obtained from metadata supplied by the sample provider rather than from assay-based typing. Deeply sampled blood TCRbeta repertoires from subjects exposed to, actively infected with, or recovered from COVID-19 were included in the dataset.

TCRbeta CDR3 regions were amplified from genomic DNA using the immunoSEQ Assay, a bias-controlled multiplex PCR. The paper's data handling went like this. Within the assay, amplification of reference gene primers was used to estimate how many nucleated cells each sample contained. To quantify the absolute abundance of each unique TCRbeta CDR3 rearrangement, sequence reads were collapsed and filtered. For each sample, productive Simpson clonality was calculated by taking the square root of Simpson's diversity index across productive rearrangements. TCRdb obtained this table from immuneACCESS and retained in-frame rearrangements with V and J assigned. These tables miss some clones; where compared with another copy, unresolved V genes account for less than half of the shortfall, and the remainder is unexplained. The V and J calls and clone size come from that table; D and trimming were worked out from the DNA. In this sample the table shows 350,000 to 450,000 clones, less than 85% of which occur a single time. The ten largest clones take up 3.6% of the sample.

Collaborating institutions collected whole blood in K2EDTA tubes following their own protocols. For TCRbeta analysis, collaborators shipped samples in one of three forms: frozen whole blood, isolated PBMCs, or DNA extracted from either of those sample types. Overall study results and their limits: The amount of clinical and demographic metadata varied by source and participant and was provided uncurated.

Trimming costs V 5 bases and J 0 bases, and their ends lie 8 bases apart. CDR1 and CDR2, per the germline V gene, are MGHDK and SYGVNS. The CDR3, from cysteine to phenylalanine, totals 14 residues. The read is trimmed to its CDR3 DNA, 42 bases read in frame from base 1. Source material: peripheral blood. This receptor was identified in a woman aged 18 to 35 with acute or convalescent COVID-19. This sequence uses TRBV25-1 and TRBJ2-4; the D gene assignment is ambiguous. CDR3 sequence: CASSQTGAKNIQYF. Here is the DNA: TGTGCCAGCAGTCAAACGGGAGCCAAAAACATTCAGTACTTC.